This T cell receptor (beta chain) was recorded in a study of T cells in Graves' hyperthyroidism and ophthalmopathy. Study in general: Initial diagnosis, before any treatment, was when peripheral blood was collected.

What was amplified from RNA transcripts were TCR beta CDR3 regions. The HTBI primer set was used in a first-round RT-PCR of the TCR CDR3. TCRdb re-derived calls from the multiplex PCR reads in MiXCR, one entry per CDR3 protein. The sample lists 350,000 or so distinct CDR3 sequences, 15% to 20% occurring once. This clonotype was seen repeatedly, ten times or more. The CDR3 contains 14 residues. Germline V gives CDR1 SQVTM, CDR2 ANQGSEA. Deletions cut 5 bases from V and 4 bases from J, with 17 bases between. Clinical Activity Scores of at least 3, NOSPECS grades of at least 4 and durations under 3 months characterized ophthalmopathy patients. In making diagnoses, clinical symptoms, serum thyroxine and TRAb, thyroid ultrasound and orbital computed tomography were all used. Cells are PBMCs isolated from roughly 9.3 ml of fresh blood.

The specimen was blood. The clonotype comes from a woman aged 40 to 50 with Graves' ophthalmopathy. The rearrangement uses TRBV29-1 and TRBJ2-5; D is possibly TRBD2 (5 bases). CDR3 DNA: TGCAGCGTTACTGAGGGAGACGTGGTAGAGACCCAGTACTTC. Translated: CSVTEGDVVETQYF.